The 32 T cell receptor beta chains reported below all come from one sample, sequenced in a study of cytomegalovirus exposure and HLA in healthy donors. Produced via immunoSEQ multiplex PCR; TCRdb's table is partial and in-frame only. The sample shows approximately 97,000 clones, approximately 93% of them seen only once. Sequenced input: PBMCs. These receptors were collected from a woman under 40 in good health and CMV-seropositive.

This clone appeared once. The CDR3 here is CASRRSPGQEGYGYTF. The DNA for the CDR3 is TGTGCCAGTAGGAGGTCCCCGGGACAGGAGGGCTATGGCTACACCTTC. J is TRBJ1-2 and V is TRBV19; 8 bases line up with TRBD1. V was clipped by 6 bases and J by 4 bases; unmatched bases: 13. CDR3 length: 16 amino acids. CDR1 and CDR2 (germline): LNHDA, SQIVND (reference sequence).

The V and J genes are TRBV5-8 and TRBJ2-1; 8 nucleotides align to TRBD1. This CDR3 contains 15 residues. The V gene end was trimmed by 5 bases and the J gene end by 2 bases; junction bases not matched to a gene: 6. In germline, CDR1 is SGHTS, CDR2 YDEGEE. CDR3 residues: CASRNRGAAYNEQFF. Here the CDR3 DNA reads TGTGCCAGCAGGAACAGGGGGGCAGCCTACAATGAGCAGTTCTTC.

V gene TRBV28 combines with J gene TRBJ2-7; 8 nucleotides align to TRBD1. Germline-derived CDR1 and CDR2 are MDHEN and SYDVKM. The CDR3 is 11 residues long. J was trimmed by 6 bases and V by 6 bases; bases with no gene match: 1. CDR3 in DNA: TGTGCCAGCAGCGACAGGGGCGAGCAGTACTTC. Translating gives CASSDRGEQYF.

The rearrangement uses TRBV7-2 and TRBJ2-7; 8 bases agree with TRBD2. CDR3 length equals 16 residues. CDR1 and CDR2 from the germline V gene are SGHTA and FQGNSA. V gave up 5 bases and J gave up 2 bases; unmatched junction bases: 11. The CDR3 here is CASSTAGGGLTYEQYF. The DNA for the CDR3 is TGTGCCAGCAGCACCGCCGGGGGGGGACTTACCTACGAGCAGTACTTC.

The CDR3 region is CASNGRGKAGELFF. The CDR3 region has the DNA TGTGCCAGTAATGGTCGGGGGAAGGCCGGGGAGCTGTTTTTT. The chain joins TRBV19 to TRBJ2-2; possible D gene TRBD2, 6 bases. V was trimmed by 7 bases and J by 6 bases, leaving 15 bases between them. CDR1 is LNHDA and CDR2 is SQIVND in the germline V gene (reference sequence). The CDR3 extends over 14 amino acids.

The V call is TRBV4-3, the J call TRBJ1-2; no reliable D call. The CDR3 is 14 residues long. Germline lookup yields CDR1 LGHNA and CDR2 YSLEER. The V end lost 1 base, the J end lost 5 bases, and 11 bases lay between the germline ends. CDR3 in DNA: TGCGCCAGCAGCCAAGGTGCGGGAACTTATGGCTACACCTTC. Amino acids: CASSQGAGTYGYTF.

The chain employs TRBV6-1 and TRBJ1-4; 10 nucleotides agree with TRBD1. After removal of 4 bases from V and 7 bases from J, the junction contained 6 bases not matched to a gene. The CDR3 extends over 15 amino acids. Per germline, CDR1 MNHNS and CDR2 SASEGT. As DNA, the CDR3 is TGTGCCAGCAGTGTCCGACAGGGGGCGATTGAAAAACTGTTTTTT. It is translated as CASSVRQGAIEKLFF.

The chain is built from TRBV7-9 and TRBJ2-1, with D maybe TRBD2 (6 bases). This CDR3 spans 13 amino acids. The germline CDR1 and CDR2 sequences are SEHNR and FQNEAQ (reference sequence). The V end was cut by 8 bases, the J end by 4 bases, with 12 bases between. The CDR3 nucleotides read TGTGCCAGCCTGGGAGGCGGATACAATGAGCAGTTCTTC. Protein product: CASLGGGYNEQFF.

This chain connects TRBV27 to TRBJ1-4; maybe TRBD1 (5 bases). Germline assignment: CDR1 MNHEY and CDR2 SMNVEV (reference sequence). CDR3 length: 15 amino acids. Trimming stripped 2 bases from V and 6 bases from J, with 13 bases between. The CDR3 DNA follows: TGTGCCAGCAGTTTAGGCCAGGGTCGATATGAAAAACTGTTTTTT. It yields the protein CASSLGQGRYEKLFF.

The V call is TRBV29-1, the J call TRBJ2-3; TRBD2 agrees at 10 bases. Germline loops: CDR1 SQVTM, CDR2 ANQGSEA. The CDR3 is made up of 15 amino acids. The V gene end was trimmed by 4 bases and the J gene end by 6 bases; junction bases not matched to a gene: 10. The CDR3 coding sequence is TGCAGCGTTGTGAGGTCTAGCGGGAGTTTGGATACGCAGTATTTT. It translates to CSVVRSSGSLDTQYF.

The gene calls are TRBV6-5 and TRBJ2-4, with 7 positions matching TRBD1. V trimming: 3 bases; J trimming: 1 base; junction bases outside the gene matches: 3. CDR1 is MNHEY and CDR2 is SVGAGI in the germline V gene. This CDR3 region has 15 residues. The CDR3 loop reads CASSYEGAAKNIQYF. The CDR3 DNA sequence: TGTGCCAGCAGTTATGAGGGGGCTGCCAAAAACATTCAGTACTTC.

The chain couples TRBV28 to TRBJ2-7, with TRBD2 matching 9 bases. Losses at the gene ends were 8 bases for V and 5 bases for J; bases not matched to a gene: 19. The V gene's germline CDR1 is MDHEN and CDR2 SYDVKM. The CDR3 consists of 17 residues. The CDR3 loop is CASHSPLAGVVDHEQYF. The CDR3 nucleotides are TGTGCCAGCCACTCGCCTTTAGCGGGAGTTGTCGATCACGAGCAGTACTTC.

J is TRBJ2-5 and V is TRBV28, with D possibly TRBD2 on 6 matching bases. V lost 10 bases and J lost 1, with 31 bases in between. Germline CDR1 reads MDHEN; CDR2 reads SYDVKM. The CDR3 totals 19 residues. CDR3 sequence reads: CATANAFAGLRPAQETQYF. Here the CDR3 DNA reads TGTGCCACCGCCAATGCGTTTGCGGGACTCCGACCCGCCCAAGAGACCCAGTACTTC.

The CDR3 nucleotides read TGTGCCAGCAGCTTACAGAGGACTGAAGCTTTCTTT. It translates to CASSLQRTEAFF. This chain links TRBV7-9 with TRBJ1-1; no clear D. Deletions cut 2 bases from V and 5 bases from J, with 6 bases between. The CDR3 length is 12 residues. Germline V CDR1 and CDR2: SEHNR, FQNEAQ (reference sequence).

This clone showed up just once. The chain couples TRBV5-1 to TRBJ2-7, with D maybe TRBD2 (5 bases). V was shortened by 2 bases and J by 0 bases, with 6 bases between the two germline ends. The CDR3 has 13 residues. Germline V gene sequence: CDR1 SGHRS, CDR2 YFSETQ. The CDR3 DNA sequence: TGCGCCAGCAGCTTCGGGATCTCCTACGAGCAGTACTTC. Encoded protein: CASSFGISYEQYF.

The rearrangement joins TRBV28 to TRBJ2-7; 7 bases fit TRBD2. V lost 2 bases and J lost 6; bases outside the gene matches: 10. This CDR3 is 15 amino acids long. Per germline, CDR1 MDHEN and CDR2 SYDVKM. The CDR3, as DNA: TGTGCCAGCAGTTTAGCGGGAGACGTCATTGGCGAGCAGTACTTC. Translation: CASSLAGDVIGEQYF. Full variable domain (missing parts from reference TRBV28 and TRBJ2-7): DVKVTQSSRYLVKRTGEKVFLECVQDMDHENMFWYRQDPGLGLRLIYFSYDVKMKEKGDIPEGYSVSREKKERFSLILESASTNQTSMYLCASSLAGDVIGEQYFGPGTRLTVT.

J is TRBJ1-5 and V is TRBV6-1; 9 bases align to TRBD1. CDR3 size: 15 residues. CDR1 and CDR2 (germline): MNHNS, SASEGT. V was clipped by 6 bases and J by 7 bases; unmatched bases: 10. The CDR3 nucleotides read TGTGCCAGCAGGTTAAACCGGGACAGGGTCCAGCCCCAGCATTTT. This encodes CASRLNRDRVQPQHF.

The V and J genes are TRBV5-1 and TRBJ2-1, with 8 bases aligning to TRBD1. CDR3 length: 18 amino acids. J was trimmed by 1 base and V by 0 bases; bases with no gene match: 9. Germline CDR1 is SGHRS and CDR2 is YFSETQ. The CDR3 region has the DNA TGCGCCAGCAGCTTGGACAGGGGGGAAGTTTTATCCTACAATGAGCAGTTCTTC. It codes for CASSLDRGEVLSYNEQFF.

The chain joins TRBV15 to TRBJ1-1; possible D gene TRBD1, 5 bases. The germline V gene has CDR1 LNHNV and CDR2 YYDKDF (reference sequence). The CDR3 covers 13 residues. V gave up 0 bases and J gave up 11 bases, with 13 bases separating them. CDR3 sequence: CATSREPGRVAFF. CDR3 bases: TGTGCCACCAGCAGAGAGCCCGGCAGGGTTGCTTTCTTT.

Here the CDR3 DNA reads TGTGCCAGTAGTATAGATCGAGGGTTTTCCTACAATGAGCAGTTCTTC. Its translation is CASSIDRGFSYNEQFF. This chain uses TRBV19 with TRBJ2-1; TRBD2 might be the D (5 bases). V was shortened by 0 bases and J by 1 base, with 10 bases between the two germline ends. Germline V CDR1 and CDR2: LNHDA, SQIVND (reference sequence). The CDR3 is 16 residues long.

The DNA of the CDR3 is TGTGCCAGCAGTCAAAGCGTCGGTGAGACCCAGTACTTC. Its translation is CASSQSVGETQYF. The chain carries TRBV6-5 and TRBJ2-5; D is unresolved. Germline lookup yields CDR1 MNHEY and CDR2 SVGAGI. Trimming pared 5 bases from V and 5 bases from J, leaving 12 bases between. This CDR3 has 13 amino acids.

The chain links TRBV19 to TRBJ2-2; 9 nucleotides align to TRBD2. The ends lost 3 bases at V and 4 bases at J; junction bases unmatched: 6. Germline V gene sequence: CDR1 LNHDA, CDR2 SQIVND (reference sequence). This CDR3 region has 16 residues. CDR3 loop: CASSILAGGPTGELFF. The CDR3 DNA sequence: TGTGCCAGTAGTATTTTGGCGGGAGGGCCCACCGGGGAGCTGTTTTTT.

The chain carries TRBV29-1 and TRBJ2-1, with D possibly TRBD2 on 5 matching bases. The ends were cut back, 4 bases at V and 0 bases at J, with 10 bases in the middle. Germline CDR1 and CDR2: SQVTM and ANQGSEA. The CDR3 consists of 14 residues. The CDR3 region is CSVVLGSSYNEQFF. CDR3 DNA: TGCAGCGTTGTACTGGGGAGCTCCTACAATGAGCAGTTCTTC.

This clone is a singleton in its sample. The gene calls are TRBV7-8 and TRBJ1-3, with TRBD1 matching 8 bases. The germline V gene encodes CDR1 SGHVS and CDR2 FQNEAQ. V was clipped by 6 bases and J by 4 bases; unmatched bases: 11. The CDR3 runs to 16 residues. CDR3 sequence (DNA): TGTGCCAGCAGTCATACTCAGGGGGCAGGGGGAAACACCATATATTTT. It is translated as CASSHTQGAGGNTIYF.

The gene calls are TRBV18 and TRBJ1-1; D unclear. The CDR3 consists of 14 residues. Trimming took 1 base from V and 4 from J, leaving 10 bases between them. Germline CDR1 is KGHSH and CDR2 is LQKENI. The CDR3 coding sequence is TGTGCCAGCTCACCACAGGGAGTGACCACTGAAGCTTTCTTT. It translates to CASSPQGVTTEAFF.

Concerning this clone itself: The junction shows a germline mismatch at one end, possibly a read error. The chain employs TRBV6-5 and TRBJ2-7; D may match TRBD1 or TRBD2 (6 bases each). CDR1 MNHEY and CDR2 SVGAGI come from the germline V gene. The length of the CDR3 is 13 residues. The DNA for the CDR3 is TGTGCCAGCAGTAACTCGGGGGCCGGCGAGCAGTACTTC. Its translation is CASSNSGAGEQYF.

This chain links TRBV4-3 with TRBJ2-3; 7 bases align to TRBD2. The length of the CDR3 is 16 residues. CDR1 is LGHNA, CDR2 YSLEER, per germline. V was pared by 0 bases and J by 2 bases, with 5 bases of the junction left unmatched. CDR3 DNA: TGCGCCAGCAGCCAAGAGAACGGGAGGCCCACAGATACGCAGTATTTT. Encoded protein: CASSQENGRPTDTQYF.

This clone was detected only once. The chain links TRBV28 to TRBJ2-2; 7 bases match TRBD1. The V and J ends lost 6 bases and 7 bases, in that order; junction bases with no gene match: 5. Germline lookup yields CDR1 MDHEN and CDR2 SYDVKM. The CDR3 length is 13 residues. CDR3 in amino acids: CASSIQGSGELFF. As DNA, the CDR3 is TGTGCCAGCAGCATACAGGGGAGCGGGGAGCTGTTTTTT.

This clone has just one count. The chain joins TRBV18 to TRBJ2-1, with TRBD1 matching over 9 bases. CDR1 and CDR2 (germline): KGHSH, LQKENI. The CDR3 length is 15 residues. The junction had 0 bases not matched to a gene; V was cut back by 3 bases and J by 0 bases. The CDR3 spells CASSPTGGSYNEQFF. DNA for the CDR3: TGTGCCAGCTCACCGACAGGGGGCTCCTACAATGAGCAGTTCTTC.

This chain uses TRBV28 with TRBJ1-5; 7 bases are a match to TRBD1. This CDR3 has 16 amino acids. Germline CDR1 reads MDHEN; CDR2 reads SYDVKM. J lost 2 bases, V lost 3 bases, and 7 bases had no gene match. CDR3 sequence reads: CASSLWDSRRNQPQHF. DNA of the CDR3: TGTGCCAGCAGTTTGTGGGACAGTCGGCGCAATCAGCCCCAGCATTTT. Complete variable domain (other parts from reference TRBV28 and TRBJ1-5): DVKVTQSSRYLVKRTGEKVFLECVQDMDHENMFWYRQDPGLGLRLIYFSYDVKMKEKGDIPEGYSVSREKKERFSLILESASTNQTSMYLCASSLWDSRRNQPQHFGDGTRLSIL.

This rearrangement joins TRBV6-1 to TRBJ2-5, with a weak D call TRBD2 (5 bases). V lost 7 bases and J 5 bases, leaving 17 bases between the germline ends. Germline values: CDR1 MNHNS, CDR2 SASEGT. This CDR3 has 14 amino acids. CDR3 residues: CASTRDRRVETQYF. As DNA, the CDR3 is TGTGCCAGCACTCGAGACCGGCGGGTCGAGACCCAGTACTTC.

J is TRBJ1-2 and V is TRBV6-5, with 9 bases that match TRBD1. Germline CDR1 is MNHEY and CDR2 is SVGAGI. The CDR3 length is 15 residues. Trimming cost V 6 bases and J 5 bases; bases outside gene matches: 10. The CDR3 loop reads CASRAPGTGTYGYTF. The CDR3 nucleotides are TGTGCCAGCAGAGCCCCCGGGACAGGGACTTATGGCTACACCTTC.